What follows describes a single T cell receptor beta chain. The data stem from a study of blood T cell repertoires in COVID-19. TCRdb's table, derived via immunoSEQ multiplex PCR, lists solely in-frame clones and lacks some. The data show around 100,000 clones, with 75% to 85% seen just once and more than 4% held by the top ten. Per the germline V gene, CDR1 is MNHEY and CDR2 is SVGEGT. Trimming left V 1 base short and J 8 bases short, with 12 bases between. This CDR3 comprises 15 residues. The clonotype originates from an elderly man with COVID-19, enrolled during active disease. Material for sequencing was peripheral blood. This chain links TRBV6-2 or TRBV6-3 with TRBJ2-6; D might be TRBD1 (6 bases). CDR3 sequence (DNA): TGTGCCAGCAGTTACTACAGGGCAGAGACCAACGTCCTGACTTTC. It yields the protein CASSYYRAETNVLTF.